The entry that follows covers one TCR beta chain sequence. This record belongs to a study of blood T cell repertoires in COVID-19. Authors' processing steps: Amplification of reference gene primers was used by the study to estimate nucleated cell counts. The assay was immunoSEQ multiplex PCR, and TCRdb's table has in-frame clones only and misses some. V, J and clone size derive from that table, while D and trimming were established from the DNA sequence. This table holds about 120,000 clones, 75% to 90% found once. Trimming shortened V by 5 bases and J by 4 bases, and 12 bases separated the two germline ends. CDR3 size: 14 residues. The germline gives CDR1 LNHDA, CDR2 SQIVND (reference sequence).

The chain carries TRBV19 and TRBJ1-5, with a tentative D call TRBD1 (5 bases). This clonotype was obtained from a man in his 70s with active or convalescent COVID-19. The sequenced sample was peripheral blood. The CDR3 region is CASSSIGGNQPQHF. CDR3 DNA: TGTGCCAGTAGTTCCATCGGGGGAAATCAGCCCCAGCATTTT. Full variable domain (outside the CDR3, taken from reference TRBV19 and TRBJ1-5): DGGITQSPKYLFRKEGQNVTLSCEQNLNHDAMYWYRQDPGQGLRLIYYSQIVNDFQKGDIAEGYSVSREKKESFPLTVTSAQKNPTAFYLCASSSIGGNQPQHFGDGTRLSIL.